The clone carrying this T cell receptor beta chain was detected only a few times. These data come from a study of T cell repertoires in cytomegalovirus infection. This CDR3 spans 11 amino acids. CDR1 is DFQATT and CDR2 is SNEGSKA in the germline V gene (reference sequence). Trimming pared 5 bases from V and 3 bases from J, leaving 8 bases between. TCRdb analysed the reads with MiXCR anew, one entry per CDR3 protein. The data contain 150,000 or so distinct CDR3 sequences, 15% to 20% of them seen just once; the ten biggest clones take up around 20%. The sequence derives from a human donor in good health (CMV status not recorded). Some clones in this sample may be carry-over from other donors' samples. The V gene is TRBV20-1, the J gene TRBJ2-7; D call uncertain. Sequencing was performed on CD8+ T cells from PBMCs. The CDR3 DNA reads TGCAGTGCTCCTATGGTCTACGAGCAGTACTTC. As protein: CSAPMVYEQYF.